Below, 11 T cell receptor beta chains from the same sample are listed, as sequenced in a study of blood T cell repertoires in COVID-19. TCRdb keeps only in-frame clones here, not all; method: immunoSEQ multiplex PCR. Of roughly 250,000 clones listed, around 92% were seen once; the top ten hold 2.5% to 3%. The sequenced material came from peripheral blood. These receptors were collected from a person aged 18 to 35 with COVID-19, enrolled during active disease.

The chain employs TRBV3-1 (or the pseudogene TRBV3-2) and TRBJ1-1, with 11 bases lining up with TRBD1. The germline CDR1 and CDR2 sequences are LGHDT and YNNKEL (reference sequence). Losses at the gene ends were 1 base for V and 2 bases for J; bases not matched to a gene: 6. This CDR3 region has 17 residues. CDR3 region: CASSQGTGGKENTEAFF. The CDR3 DNA reads TGTGCCAGCAGCCAAGGGACAGGGGGCAAGGAAAACACTGAAGCTTTCTTT.

The chain employs TRBV19 and TRBJ2-7; D gene unclear. Trimming took off 3 bases at V and 6 bases at J, with 15 bases between the two ends. There are 14 residues in the CDR3. Germline loops: CDR1 LNHDA, CDR2 SQIVND (reference sequence). CDR3 residues: CASSIEGGAREQYF. CDR3 in DNA: TGTGCCAGTAGTATTGAAGGCGGTGCCCGCGAGCAGTACTTC.

This clone showed up just a few times. The chain recombines TRBV3-1 (or the pseudogene TRBV3-2) with TRBJ1-2; maybe TRBD1 (6 bases). The germline V and J ends were trimmed by 0 bases and 2 bases, with 10 bases remaining between them. CDR1 and CDR2 (germline): LGHDT, YNNKEL (reference sequence). CDR3 length equals 15 residues. CDR3 sequence reads: CASSQDPTGNYGYTF. DNA for the CDR3: TGTGCCAGCAGCCAAGATCCGACAGGCAACTATGGCTACACCTTC.

V gene TRBV29-1 combines with J gene TRBJ2-7; possibly TRBD2 for D (6 bases). Germline CDR1 is SQVTM and CDR2 is ANQGSEA. The CDR3 runs 13 residues. V shed 4 bases and J shed 5 bases, with 15 bases lying between them. CDR3 sequence reads: CSVGREVEDEQYF. The CDR3 DNA follows: TGCAGCGTTGGTAGGGAGGTTGAAGACGAGCAGTACTTC.

This chain links TRBV6-5 with TRBJ2-7; tentatively, D is TRBD1 (5 bases). From germline, CDR1 is MNHEY and CDR2 SVGAGI. The CDR3 runs 12 residues. CDR3 bases: TGTGGCACCACAGGCCTCTCCTACGAGCAGTACTTC. This encodes CGTTGLSYEQYF.

The chain employs TRBV27 and TRBJ2-1, with 11 bases aligning to TRBD2. The CDR3 spans 18 residues. Trimming cost V 6 bases and J 0 bases; bases outside gene matches: 10. From germline, CDR1 is MNHEY and CDR2 SMNVEV (reference sequence). CDR3: CASRYSGRAPSSYNEQFF. As DNA, the CDR3 is TGTGCCAGCAGGTATAGCGGGAGGGCCCCAAGCTCCTACAATGAGCAGTTCTTC.

The chain uses TRBV5-1 and TRBJ2-7, with a tentative D call TRBD1 (6 bases). The CDR3 consists of 16 residues. Germline V CDR1 and CDR2: SGHRS, YFSETQ. Trimming took off 0 bases at V and 4 bases at J, with 17 bases between the two ends. The CDR3 DNA reads as TGCGCCAGCAGCTTGGGGATGGGGGCTCCATTTTACGAGCAGTACTTC. Its translation is CASSLGMGAPFYEQYF. The variable domain in full, completed from reference TRBV5-1 and TRBJ2-7, reads KAGVTQTPRYLIKTRGQQVTLSCSPISGHRSVSWYQQTPGQGLQFLFEYFSETQRNKGNFPGRFSGRQFSNSRSEMNVSTLELGDSALYLCASSLGMGAPFYEQYFGPGTRLTVT.

V and J are TRBV27 and TRBJ2-1; a weak D match, TRBD1 (6 bases). Germline values: CDR1 MNHEY, CDR2 SMNVEV (reference sequence). Trimming pared 9 bases from V and 5 bases from J, leaving 11 bases between. The CDR3 sequence is 12 residues long. CDR3 nucleotides: TGTGCCAGTACAGGGATGAACAATGAGCAGTTCTTC. Protein sequence: CASTGMNNEQFF.

This clone was found once. The CDR3 loop reads CASRRGGQETQYF. CDR3 bases: TGTGCCAGCCGGAGGGGGGGCCAAGAGACCCAGTACTTC. V gene TRBV28 combines with J gene TRBJ2-5; weak D call: TRBD2 (7 bases). V lost 8 bases and J 1 base, leaving 11 bases between the germline ends. Germline loops: CDR1 MDHEN, CDR2 SYDVKM. CDR3 length: 13 amino acids.

This clone showed up just once. The rearrangement joins TRBV7-9 to TRBJ2-1; 12 nucleotides align to TRBD2. This CDR3 comprises 17 residues. V was clipped by 4 bases and J by 6 bases; unmatched bases: 10. From germline, CDR1 is SEHNR and CDR2 FQNEAQ (reference sequence). The CDR3 sequence: CASSSSGRAASGNEQFF. CDR3 nucleotide sequence: TGTGCCAGCAGCTCTAGCGGGAGGGCCGCAAGTGGCAATGAGCAGTTCTTC.

This clone has a single count. The chain recombines TRBV6-1 with TRBJ1-5; D unclear. There are 14 residues in the CDR3. Germline CDR1 and CDR2: MNHNS and SASEGT. V lost 2 bases and J lost 3, with 8 bases in between. CDR3 sequence: CASSENGYNQPQHF. The CDR3 bases are TGTGCCAGCAGTGAAAACGGGTACAATCAGCCCCAGCATTTT.